The next 3 T cell receptor beta chains were all read from a single sample in a study of CD8 T cells in Susac syndrome. cDNA came from roughly 0.47 to 1 ug RNA primed by random hexamers. A single record per CDR3 protein comes from TCRdb applying MiXCR to the immunoSEQ multiplex PCR reads. The sample comprises some 190,000 distinct CDR3 sequences, about 95% of which are singletons, and less than 0.12% rests with the top ten. What was sequenced was CD4+ T cells from PBMCs. The receptors come from a human donor in good health.

The V and J genes are TRBV6-5 and TRBJ1-1; a weak D match, TRBD1 (5 bases). The ends were cut back, 2 bases at V and 7 bases at J, with 11 bases in the middle. Germline V gene data show CDR1 as MNHEY and CDR2 as SVGAGI. The CDR3 runs to 13 residues. As DNA, the CDR3 is TGTGCCAGCAGTTACCGGCAGGGATTTGAAGCTTTCTTT. This translates into CASSYRQGFEAFF.

Of note for this clonotype: Sequence at one end of the junction differs from germline and may be a read error. V usage is TRBV3-1 and J usage is TRBJ2-5; 12 nucleotides align to TRBD2. The germline gives CDR1 LGHDT, CDR2 YNNKEL (reference sequence). The CDR3 consists of 12 residues. CDR3 sequence (DNA): TGTGCCAGCAGCCCCCGGACTAGCGGGGCCCACTTC. It translates to CASSPRTSGAHF.

V is TRBV4-3 and J is TRBJ1-1; 7 nucleotides match TRBD1. V was pared by 4 bases and J by 6 bases, with 5 bases of the junction left unmatched. The CDR3 is 13 amino acids. Germline loops: CDR1 LGHNA, CDR2 YSLEER. The CDR3 loop is CASSRGTDPEAFF. In DNA form, the CDR3 reads TGCGCCAGCAGCCGGGGGACAGATCCTGAAGCTTTCTTT.